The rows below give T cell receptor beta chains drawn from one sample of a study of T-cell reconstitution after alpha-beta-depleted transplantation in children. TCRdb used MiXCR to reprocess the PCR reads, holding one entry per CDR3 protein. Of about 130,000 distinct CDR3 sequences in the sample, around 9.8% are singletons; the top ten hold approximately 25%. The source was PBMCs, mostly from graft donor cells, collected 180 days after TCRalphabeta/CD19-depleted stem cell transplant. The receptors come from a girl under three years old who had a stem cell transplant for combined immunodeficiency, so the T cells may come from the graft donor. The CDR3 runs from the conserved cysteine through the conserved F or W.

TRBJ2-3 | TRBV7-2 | CASSLTTSSTDTQYF
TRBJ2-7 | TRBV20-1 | CSATSGRALHEQYF
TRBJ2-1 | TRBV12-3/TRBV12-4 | CASSFAGASYNEQFF
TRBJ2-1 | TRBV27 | CASSLQGRGIEQFF
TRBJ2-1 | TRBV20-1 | CSAEFLGVTYNEQFF
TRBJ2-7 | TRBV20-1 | CSASGDSPYEQYF
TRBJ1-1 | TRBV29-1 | CSVSPLRNTEAFF
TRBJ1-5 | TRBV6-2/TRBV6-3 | CASSTGFQNQPQHF
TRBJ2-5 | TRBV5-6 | CASSPNFYQQGGKTQYF
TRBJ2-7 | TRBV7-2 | CASSRGATSTNYEQYF
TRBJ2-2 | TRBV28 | CASSFTAYEGSGELFF
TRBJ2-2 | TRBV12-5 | CASGWDFRGTGELFF
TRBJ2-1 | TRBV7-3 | CASSLSGGGYNEQFF
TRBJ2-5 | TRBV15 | CATSRDRASGETQYF
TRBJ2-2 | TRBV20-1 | CSAETGHHGELFF
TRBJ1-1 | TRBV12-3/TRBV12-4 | CASSLERRVEAFF
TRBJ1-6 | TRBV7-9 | CASSLAGWPNSPLHF
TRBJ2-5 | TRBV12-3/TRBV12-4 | CASSFSSRETQYF
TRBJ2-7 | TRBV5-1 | CASSFDTGAYLRPYEQYF
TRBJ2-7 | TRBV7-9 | CASSLSYRGDEQYF
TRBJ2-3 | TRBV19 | CASRDSDTQYF
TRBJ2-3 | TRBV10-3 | CAISGRGGAGTDTQYF
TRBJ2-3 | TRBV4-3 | CASSPRGNLNTDTQYF
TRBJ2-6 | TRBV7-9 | CASSLGRGLAVANVLTF
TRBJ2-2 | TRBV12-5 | CASGLVPSGLTGELFF
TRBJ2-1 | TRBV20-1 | CSARDRPAPHSEQFF
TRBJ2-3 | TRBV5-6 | CASSATGWKHTDTQYF
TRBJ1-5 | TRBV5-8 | CASSWEGTPGRAPQHF
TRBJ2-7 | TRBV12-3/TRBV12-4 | CASSFMDLRRPETIYF
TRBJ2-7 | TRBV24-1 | CATSDPQGANEQYF
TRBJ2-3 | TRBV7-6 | CASSLRDPGTQYF
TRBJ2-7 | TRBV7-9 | CASSLVGASYEQYF
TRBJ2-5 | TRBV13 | CASSFVSRETQYF
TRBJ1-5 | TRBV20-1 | CSARVGGGMFQPQHF
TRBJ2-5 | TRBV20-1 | CSAFWGDCRRNETQYF
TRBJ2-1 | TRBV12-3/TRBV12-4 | CASSSGTAGYNEQFF